This T cell receptor beta chain was sequenced during a study of long-term antiretroviral therapy in people with HIV. Germline assignment: CDR1 MNHEY and CDR2 SVGAGI. V was trimmed by 0 bases and J by 2 bases, leaving 12 bases between them. The CDR3 is made up of 16 amino acids. The study's findings and limits: Post-ART, diversity grew, though it stayed under transplant donor control levels.

Runs used v3.0 of the immunoSEQ assay and were done at survey level. The table came from immunoSEQ multiplex PCR; TCRdb's copy has only in-frame clones and leaves some out. The repertoire holds fewer than 35,000 clones, with approximately 97% as singletons. With regard to this clone: What it binds is unknown.

This specimen was unsorted PBMCs, taken 6.9 years after starting antiretroviral therapy. This chain links TRBV6-5 with TRBJ2-3; no firm D call. The TCR sequence derives from a man under 40 with HIV. CDR3 sequence reads: CASSYSNTPPTDTQYF. The CDR3 DNA reads TGTGCCAGCAGTTACTCGAATACCCCACCCACAGATACGCAGTATTTT.